This is a list of T cell receptor beta chains from one sample in a study of beta chain features in type 1 diabetes. TCRdb's copy holds only in-frame clones and misses some; the assay was immunoSEQ multiplex PCR. The sample lists more than 95,000 clones; 25% to 35% were seen once. Source material: central memory CD4+ T cells from blood. Every receptor here comes from a woman younger than 30 with type 1 diabetes. Each CDR3 is given with its conserved first and last residue. The D gene is left open where the match is weak. The size entry is marked missing in some rows and otherwise reads once, few, many or a size class.

D gene	CDR3 length	J gene	clone size	V gene	CDR3 DNA	CDR3 protein
TRBD2	17	TRBJ2-3	few	TRBV7-6	TGTGCCAGCAGCTTAGTACCGCGGCTAGCGGGAACAGATACGCAGTATTTT	CASSLVPRLAGTDTQYF
NA	14	TRBJ2-7	once	TRBV19	TGTGCCAGTAGTACCCGACTGGCCCCCTACGAGCAGTACTTC	CASSTRLAPYEQYF
TRBD1	14	TRBJ2-2	few	TRBV5-1	TGCGCCAGCAGCCCGGGACAGGGGGCGGAGGAGCTGTTTTTT	CASSPGQGAEELFF
TRBD1	13	TRBJ2-7	NA	TRBV28	TGTGCCAGCACCCTGACAGGGTCATACGAGCAGTACTTC	CASTLTGSYEQYF
TRBD2	15	TRBJ2-2	NA	TRBV5-1	TGCGCCAGCAGACTAGCGGGAGCGAACACCGGGGAGCTGTTTTTT	CASRLAGANTGELFF
NA	12	TRBJ2-1	NA	TRBV30	TGTGCCTGGAGCGGACCAGGACAAGAGCAGTTCTTC	CAWSGPGQEQFF
NA	12	TRBJ2-5	NA	TRBV30	TGTGCCTGGAGTTCAGCGTCGGAGACCCAGTACTTC	CAWSSASETQYF
TRBD1	15	TRBJ2-7	few	TRBV27	TGTGCCAGCAGTGGACAGGTTACCGGCTCCTACGAGCAGTACTTC	CASSGQVTGSYEQYF
TRBD1	14	TRBJ1-1	NA	TRBV5-1	TGCGCCAGCAGCGGGCAGGGGGCGAGAACTGAAGCTTTCTTT	CASSGQGARTEAFF
NA	15	TRBJ1-5	many	TRBV5-1	TGCGCCAGCAGCCCCGGGACTGCCGTGGGGCAGCCCCAGCATTTT	CASSPGTAVGQPQHF
NA	14	TRBJ1-2	NA	TRBV7-2	TGTGCCAGCAGCCCAAGGTCAGGGGAAGGTGGCTACACCTTC	CASSPRSGEGGYTF
TRBD2	16	TRBJ2-1	NA	TRBV5-1	TGCGCCAGCAGCTTGGGCGGGACTAGCGGGAGGAATGAGCAGTTCTTC	CASSLGGTSGRNEQFF
TRBD2	13	TRBJ2-7	NA	TRBV19	TGTGCCACCAGGGGACTAGGTCGCTACGAGCAGTACTTC	CATRGLGRYEQYF
NA	15	TRBJ1-2	few	TRBV5-6	TGTGCCAGCAGCTTTTTTTCAGGGGATCACTATGGCTACACCTTC	CASSFFSGDHYGYTF
NA	17	TRBJ1-2	NA	TRBV2	TGTGCCAGCAGTGAGGACCGGGCCAAGGGGGATATCAATGGCTACACCTTC	CASSEDRAKGDINGYTF
TRBD1	15	TRBJ2-5	few	TRBV5-1	TGCGCCAGCAAGGCAGGGGGCGCGGGCCAAGAGACCCAGTACTTC	CASKAGGAGQETQYF
TRBD2	16	TRBJ2-1	few	TRBV12-5	TGTGCTAGTGGTTTGTCGGCTGGCGGGAGGATCAATGAGCAGTTCTTC	CASGLSAGGRINEQFF
TRBD2	14	TRBJ2-3	few	TRBV27	TGTGCCAGCAGTTTCCGACTAGCGGGAGCCCCGCAGTATTTT	CASSFRLAGAPQYF